This TCR beta chain stems from a study of cytomegalovirus exposure and HLA in healthy donors. The wider study: Previous work identified roughly 110 million unique TCR beta sequences from 150 million to 200 million T cells. Study conclusions and caveats: CMV serostatus was the only immune exposure information that was available. In a later analysis, TCR beta V- and J-gene trimming was associated with a missense DCLRE1C variant.

As concerns this clone: Its antigen is still unknown.

The PCR ran on 60 Vbeta and 13 Jbeta primers. As processed by the authors: Around 10 million shared chains were among tens of millions of unique TCR beta chains counted in a later analysis. The repertoire was sequenced with immunoSEQ multiplex PCR; TCRdb's copy has only in-frame clones and lacks some. Clone size and V and J calls were adopted from that table, with D and trimming inferred from the DNA. The sample lists some 150,000 clones; around 79% were seen once. Trimming removed 1 base from V and 2 bases from J, with 11 bases in between. Looked up from germline, CDR1 is KGHSH and CDR2 is LQKENI. CDR3 length equals 15 residues.

V usage is TRBV18 and J usage is TRBJ1-1; the D is unclear. This TCR came from a human donor in good health. Sequenced material: PBMCs. In nucleotides, the CDR3 is TGTGCCAGCTCACCACTAGCAACCGCTAACACTGAAGCTTTCTTT. It is translated as CASSPLATANTEAFF.